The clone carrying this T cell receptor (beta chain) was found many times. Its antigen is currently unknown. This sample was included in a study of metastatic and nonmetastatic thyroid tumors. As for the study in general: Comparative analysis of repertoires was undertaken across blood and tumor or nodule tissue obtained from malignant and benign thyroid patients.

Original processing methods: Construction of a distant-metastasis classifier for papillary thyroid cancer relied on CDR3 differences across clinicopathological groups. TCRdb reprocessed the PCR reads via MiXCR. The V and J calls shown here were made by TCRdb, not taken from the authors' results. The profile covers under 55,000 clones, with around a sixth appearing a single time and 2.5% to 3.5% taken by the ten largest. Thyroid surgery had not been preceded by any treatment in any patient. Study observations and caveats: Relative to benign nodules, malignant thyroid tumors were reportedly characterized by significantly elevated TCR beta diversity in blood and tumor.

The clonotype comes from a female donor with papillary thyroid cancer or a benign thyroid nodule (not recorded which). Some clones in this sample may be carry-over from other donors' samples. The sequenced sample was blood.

CDR3 nucleotide sequence: TGTGCCTCCAGGGTCAACCCCACTACTAGCGGGATCAATGAGCAGTTCTTC. Translation gives CASRVNPTTSGINEQFF. The chain carries TRBV19 and TRBJ2-1; TRBD2 matches at 10 bases. The germline gives CDR1 LNHDA, CDR2 SQIVND (reference sequence). The junction had 19 bases not matched to a gene; V was cut back by 11 bases and J by 6 bases. The CDR3 covers 17 residues.